Listed below are T cell receptor beta chains from one sample, sequenced in a study of CD8+ T cells in alopecia areata. Method: immunoSEQ multiplex PCR; TCRdb's copy keeps in-frame clones and lacks some. The table shows about 180,000 clones, with around 51% occurring only once. Material: CD8+ T cells sorted from blood, obtained around week 52, from a patient treated with tofacitinib. These receptor sequences come from a human donor with alopecia areata. CDR3s include the opening cysteine and the closing phenylalanine or tryptophan.

TRBV27	TRBJ2-2	CASSPFYTGGELFF
TRBV7-9	TRBJ1-1	CASSLDGTEAFF
TRBV27	TRBJ2-3	CASSLSFGVWDTQYF
TRBV5-1	TRBJ1-2	CASSSQAYGYTF
TRBV6-5	TRBJ2-1	CASSYSSGEFYNEQFF
TRBV9	TRBJ2-5	CASSDPAGVSQETQYF
TRBV7-3	TRBJ1-1	CASSLSGGGTEAFF
TRBV5-6	TRBJ2-3	CASSLGGTQYF
TRBV30	TRBJ1-5	CAWSTGGVQPQHF
TRBV9	TRBJ2-2	CASSVGPPNTGELFF
TRBV30	TRBJ2-2	CAWSTGTGELFF
TRBV30	TRBJ2-7	CAWSLGSYEQYF
TRBV6-5	TRBJ1-4	CASSSVQPTNEKLFF
TRBV5-6	TRBJ2-1	CASSHRQVPYNEQFF
TRBV2	TRBJ2-5	CAKRGALGETQYF
TRBV9	TRBJ2-1	CASSPLGLAGGWNEQFF
TRBV2	TRBJ2-7	CASSEVSSGAYEQYF
TRBV4-1	TRBJ1-1	CASSQGAGWTEAFF
TRBV7-3	TRBJ2-2	CASSTGQVNTGELFF
TRBV2	TRBJ2-2	CASSETADQTINTGELFF
TRBV7-9	TRBJ1-1	CASSVERGPAFF
TRBV29-1	TRBJ2-1	CSVEGLPTQSNEQFF
TRBV10-2	TRBJ2-1	CASRTTSSYNEQFF
TRBV6-5	TRBJ2-7	CASRFLGEAYEQYF
TRBV19	TRBJ1-5	CASSISEGESNQPQHF
TRBV6-5	TRBJ2-7	CASSSRSSYEQYF
TRBV13	-	CASSPQRGNYEQYF
TRBV13	TRBJ1-1	CASSPGTGDTEAFF
TRBV10-3	TRBJ2-1	CAISANKGRDNNEQFF
TRBV29-1	TRBJ2-3	CSVDLGPSTDTQYF
TRBV6-6	TRBJ2-7	CAIWDGVYEQYF
TRBV4-2	TRBJ1-1	CASSQGQGKNTEAFF
TRBV7-8	TRBJ1-2	CASSLEGRANYGYTF
TRBV9	TRBJ2-1	CASSVGAGLAGNEQFF
TRBV2	TRBJ2-5	CASRKITQETQYF
TRBV30	TRBJ2-3	CAWSVDSTDTQYF
TRBV29-1	TRBJ2-7	CSVRADEQYF
TRBV13	TRBJ2-3	CASSTGLVSDTQYF
TRBV5-1	TRBJ2-5	CASTVGTEETQYF
TRBV7-9	TRBJ1-2	CAIPRDVTNYGYTF
TRBV13	TRBJ2-5	CASSSSDSEYGSQETQYF
TRBV6-5	TRBJ2-7	CASSYGYSTVYEQYF
TRBV5-1	TRBJ2-7	CASSLSTGVREQYF
TRBV6-5	TRBJ2-2	CAISEEQAGGELFF
TRBV9	TRBJ2-1	CASSVTGATYNEQFF